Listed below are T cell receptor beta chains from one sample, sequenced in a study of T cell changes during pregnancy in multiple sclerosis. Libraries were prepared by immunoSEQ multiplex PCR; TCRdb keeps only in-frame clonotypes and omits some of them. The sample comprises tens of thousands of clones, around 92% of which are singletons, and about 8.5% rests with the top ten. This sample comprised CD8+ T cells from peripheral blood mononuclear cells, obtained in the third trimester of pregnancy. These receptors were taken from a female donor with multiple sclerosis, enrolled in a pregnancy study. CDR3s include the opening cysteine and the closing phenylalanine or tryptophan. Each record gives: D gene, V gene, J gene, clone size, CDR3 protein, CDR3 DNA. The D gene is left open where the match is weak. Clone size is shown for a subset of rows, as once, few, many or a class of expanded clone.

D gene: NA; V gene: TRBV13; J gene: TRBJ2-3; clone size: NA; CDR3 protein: CASSQSVRGSTDTQYF; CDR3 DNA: TGTGCCAGCAGCCAAAGTGTCAGGGGCAGCACAGATACGCAGTATTTT
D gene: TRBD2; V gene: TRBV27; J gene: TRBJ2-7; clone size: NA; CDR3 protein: CASRNGTSGLSYEQYF; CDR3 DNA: TGTGCCAGCAGGAACGGGACTAGCGGACTCAGCTACGAGCAGTACTTC
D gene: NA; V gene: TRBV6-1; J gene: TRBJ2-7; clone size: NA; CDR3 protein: CASLSPDSYEQYF; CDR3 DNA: TGTGCCAGCTTGAGTCCCGACTCCTACGAGCAGTACTTC
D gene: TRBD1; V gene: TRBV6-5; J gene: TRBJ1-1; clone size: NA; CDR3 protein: CASSPPTGMNTEAFF; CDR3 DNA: TGTGCCAGCAGTCCCCCGACAGGGATGAACACTGAAGCTTTCTTT
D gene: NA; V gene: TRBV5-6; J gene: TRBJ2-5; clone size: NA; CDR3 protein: CASSLASYQETQYF; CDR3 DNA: TGTGCCAGCAGCCTAGCAAGTTATCAAGAGACCCAGTACTTC
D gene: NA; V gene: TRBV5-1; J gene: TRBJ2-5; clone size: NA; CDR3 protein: CASSLEGTLQETQYF; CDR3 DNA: TGCGCCAGCAGCTTGGAGGGGACTCTACAAGAGACCCAGTACTTC
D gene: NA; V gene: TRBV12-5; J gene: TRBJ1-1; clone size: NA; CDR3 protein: CASGSWTEMNTEAFF; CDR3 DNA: TGTGCTAGTGGCTCTTGGACAGAGATGAACACTGAAGCTTTCTTT
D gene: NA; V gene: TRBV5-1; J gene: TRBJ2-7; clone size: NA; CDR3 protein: CASSLPPGNEQYF; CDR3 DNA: TGCGCCAGCAGCCTCCCCCCGGGAAACGAGCAGTACTTC
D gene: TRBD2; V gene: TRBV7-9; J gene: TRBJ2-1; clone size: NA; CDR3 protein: CASSSIAGSYNEQFF; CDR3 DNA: TGTGCCAGCAGCAGCATAGCGGGCTCCTACAATGAGCAGTTCTTC
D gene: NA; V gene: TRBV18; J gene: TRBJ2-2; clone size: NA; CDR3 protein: CASSRRREGGDTGELFF; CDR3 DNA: TGTGCCAGCTCACGACGGCGAGAGGGGGGGGACACCGGGGAGCTGTTTTTT
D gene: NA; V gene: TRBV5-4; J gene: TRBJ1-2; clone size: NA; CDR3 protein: CASSLGGANYGYTF; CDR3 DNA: TGTGCCAGCAGCTTGGGTGGAGCTAACTATGGCTACACCTTC
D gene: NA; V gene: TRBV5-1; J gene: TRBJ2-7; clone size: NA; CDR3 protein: CASSFGSVYEQYF; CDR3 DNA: TGCGCCAGCAGCTTCGGAAGCGTCTACGAGCAGTACTTC
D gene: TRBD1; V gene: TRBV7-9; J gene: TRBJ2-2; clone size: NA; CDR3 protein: CASSPHSPTGGQGYGELFF; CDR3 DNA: TGTGCCAGCAGCCCCCACAGCCCAACAGGGGGCCAGGGTTACGGGGAGCTGTTTTTT
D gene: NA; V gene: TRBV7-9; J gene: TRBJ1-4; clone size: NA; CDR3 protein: CASSLKRREEKLFF; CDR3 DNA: TGTGCCAGCAGCTTAAAGAGGAGAGAGGAAAAACTGTTTTTT
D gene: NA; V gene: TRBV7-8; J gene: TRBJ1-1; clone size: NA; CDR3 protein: CASTQGPRGTEAFF; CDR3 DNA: TGTGCCAGCACCCAAGGGCCCCGGGGCACTGAAGCTTTCTTT
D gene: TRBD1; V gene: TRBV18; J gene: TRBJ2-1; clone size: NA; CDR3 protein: CASSQGTGVKNEQFF; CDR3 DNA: TGTGCCAGCTCTCAGGGGACAGGGGTCAAAAATGAGCAGTTCTTC
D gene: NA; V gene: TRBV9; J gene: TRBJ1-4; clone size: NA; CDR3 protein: CASSAGATNEKLFF; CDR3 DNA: TGTGCCAGCAGCGCAGGGGCAACTAATGAAAAACTGTTTTTT
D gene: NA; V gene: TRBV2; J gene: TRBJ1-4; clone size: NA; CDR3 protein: CATNQGLQSSTNEKLFF; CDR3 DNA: TGTGCCACCAACCAGGGGCTCCAATCGTCAACTAATGAAAAACTGTTTTTT
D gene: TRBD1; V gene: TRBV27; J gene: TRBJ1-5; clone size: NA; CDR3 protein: CASSAIQGGGQPQHF; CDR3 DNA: TGTGCCAGCAGCGCCATCCAGGGGGGTGGACAGCCCCAGCATTTT
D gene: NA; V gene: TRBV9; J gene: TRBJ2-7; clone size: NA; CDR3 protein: CASSSPAGAGEQYF; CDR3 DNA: TGTGCCAGCAGCTCGCCGGCGGGGGCGGGCGAGCAGTACTTC
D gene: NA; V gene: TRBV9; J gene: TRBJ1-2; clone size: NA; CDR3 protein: CASSADSAPNYGYTF; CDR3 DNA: TGTGCCAGCAGCGCGGACAGCGCCCCGAACTATGGCTACACCTTC
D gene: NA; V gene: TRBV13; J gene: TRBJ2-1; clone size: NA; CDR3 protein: CASSSLDIAYEQFF; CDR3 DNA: TGTGCCAGCAGCTCTCTCGATATAGCATATGAGCAGTTCTTC
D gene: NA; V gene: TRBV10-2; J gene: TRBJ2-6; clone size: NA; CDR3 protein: CASSEGVGANVLTF; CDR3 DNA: TGCGCCAGCAGTGAAGGGGTTGGGGCCAACGTCCTGACTTTC
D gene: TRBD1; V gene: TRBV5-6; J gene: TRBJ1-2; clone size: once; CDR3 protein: CASSLDSGGTNYGYTF; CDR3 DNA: TGTGCCAGCAGCTTGGATTCAGGGGGAACTAACTATGGCTACACCTTC
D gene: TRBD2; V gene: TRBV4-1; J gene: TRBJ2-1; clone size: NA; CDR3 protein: CASSALAGVDNEQFF; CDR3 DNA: TGCGCCAGCAGCGCACTAGCGGGGGTAGACAATGAGCAGTTCTTC
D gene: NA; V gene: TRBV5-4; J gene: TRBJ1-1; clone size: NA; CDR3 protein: CASSLAGNTEAFF; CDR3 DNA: TGTGCCAGCAGCTTGGCAGGGAACACTGAAGCTTTCTTT
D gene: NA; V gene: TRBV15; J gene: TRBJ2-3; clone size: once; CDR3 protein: CATSRSSGVQADTQYF; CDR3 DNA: TGTGCCACCAGCAGAAGCTCAGGGGTTCAGGCAGATACGCAGTATTTT
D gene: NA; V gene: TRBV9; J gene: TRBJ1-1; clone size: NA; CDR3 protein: CASSGADPGTEAFF; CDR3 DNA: TGTGCCAGCAGCGGCGCTGATCCAGGCACTGAAGCTTTCTTT
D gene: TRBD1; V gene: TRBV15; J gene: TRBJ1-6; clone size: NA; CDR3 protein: CATSADRESNSPLHF; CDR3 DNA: TGTGCCACCAGCGCCGACAGGGAGAGTAATTCACCCCTCCACTTT
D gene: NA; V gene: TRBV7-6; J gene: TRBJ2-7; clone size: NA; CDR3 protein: CASSLAGGAGEQYF; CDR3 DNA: TGTGCCAGCAGCTTAGCGGGGGGGGCGGGCGAGCAGTACTTC
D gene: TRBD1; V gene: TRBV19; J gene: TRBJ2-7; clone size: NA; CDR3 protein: CASSPGQGLYEQYF; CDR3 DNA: TGTGCCAGTAGTCCCGGACAGGGGCTGTACGAGCAGTACTTC